The present T cell receptor (beta chain) was sequenced within a study of T cell changes during pregnancy in multiple sclerosis. The data were produced by immunoSEQ multiplex PCR, yet TCRdb's version contains in-frame clones alone and is incomplete. The table records 40,000 or so clones, approximately 91% of them present only once. This clone was recorded only once. The CDR3 is made up of 15 amino acids. The junction had 2 bases not matched to a gene; V was cut back by 2 bases and J by 0 bases. In germline, CDR1 is MGHRA, CDR2 YSYEKL. V and J are TRBV4-1 and TRBJ2-5; 8 positions match TRBD1. Specimen: CD8+ T cells from peripheral blood mononuclear cells, collected in the first trimester of pregnancy. The source is a female donor with multiple sclerosis, enrolled in a pregnancy study. As DNA, the CDR3 is TGCGCCAGCAGCCAAATGGGACAGGACCAAGAGACCCAGTACTTC. This sequence encodes CASSQMGQDQETQYF.